This record covers a single T cell receptor (beta chain). Residents of about two dozen US areas, aged roughly 18 to 89 years, made up the participants. Germline V gene lookup returns CDR1 SGHTA and CDR2 FQGNSA. V lost 4 bases, J lost 0 bases, and 10 bases lay in between. The CDR3 covers 15 residues. This entry belongs to a study of blood T cell repertoires in COVID-19. Study-level background: Nucleic acid was either cDNA or gDNA, and it came from T cells, B-cell-depleted T cells, or PBMCs.

How the authors handled the data: Estimates of nucleated cell counts were drawn from the amplification of reference gene primers. Profiled with immunoSEQ multiplex PCR; TCRdb holds only in-frame clones, not every one. That table supplies the V and J calls and clone size; D and trimming were determined from the DNA. Here the sample spans 150,000 or so clones, 85% to 90% being singletons. This receptor was identified in a woman in her twenties or thirties with acute COVID-19. The gene calls are TRBV7-2 and TRBJ2-1; D is perhaps TRBD1 (6 bases). Sequenced input: PBMCs or T cells enriched from blood (not recorded which). In DNA form, the CDR3 reads TGTGCCAGCAGCTCCGGGACAAGCTCCTACAATGAGCAGTTCTTC. Residues: CASSSGTSSYNEQFF.